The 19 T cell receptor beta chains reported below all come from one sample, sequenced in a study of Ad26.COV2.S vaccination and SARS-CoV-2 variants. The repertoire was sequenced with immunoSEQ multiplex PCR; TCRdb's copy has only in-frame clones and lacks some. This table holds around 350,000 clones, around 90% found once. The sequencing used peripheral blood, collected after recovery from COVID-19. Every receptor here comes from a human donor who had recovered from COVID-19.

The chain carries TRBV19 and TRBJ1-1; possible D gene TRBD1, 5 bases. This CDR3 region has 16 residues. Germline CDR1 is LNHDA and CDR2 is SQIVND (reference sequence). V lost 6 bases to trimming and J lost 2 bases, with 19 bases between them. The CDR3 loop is CASRTHEWTRNTEAFF. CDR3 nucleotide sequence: TGTGCCAGTAGAACCCACGAGTGGACAAGAAACACTGAAGCTTTCTTT.

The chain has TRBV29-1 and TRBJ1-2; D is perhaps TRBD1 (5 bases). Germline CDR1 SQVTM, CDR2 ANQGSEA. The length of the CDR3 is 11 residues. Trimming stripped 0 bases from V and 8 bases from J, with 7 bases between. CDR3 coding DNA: TGCAGCGTTGAAGAAAGGGGCGGCTACACCTTC. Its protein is CSVEERGGYTF.

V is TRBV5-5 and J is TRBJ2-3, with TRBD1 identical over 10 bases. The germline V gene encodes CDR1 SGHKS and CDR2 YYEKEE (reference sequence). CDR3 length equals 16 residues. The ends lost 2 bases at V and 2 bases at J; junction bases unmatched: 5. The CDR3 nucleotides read TGTGCCAGCAGCTTTGGGGACAGGGGACACACAGATACGCAGTATTTT. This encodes CASSFGDRGHTDTQYF.

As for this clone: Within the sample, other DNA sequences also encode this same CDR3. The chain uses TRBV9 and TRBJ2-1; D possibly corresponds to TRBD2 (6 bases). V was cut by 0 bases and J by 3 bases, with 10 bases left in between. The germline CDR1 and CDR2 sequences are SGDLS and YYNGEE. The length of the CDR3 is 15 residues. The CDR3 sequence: CASSVGSGDYNEQFF. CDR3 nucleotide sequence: TGTGCCAGCAGCGTAGGATCGGGGGACTACAATGAGCAGTTCTTC. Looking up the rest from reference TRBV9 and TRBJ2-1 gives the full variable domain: DSGVTQTPKHLITATGQRVTLRCSPRSGDLSVYWYQQSLDQGLQFLIQYYNGEERAKGNILERFSAQQFPDLHSELNLSSLELGDSALYFCASSVGSGDYNEQFFGPGTRLTVL.

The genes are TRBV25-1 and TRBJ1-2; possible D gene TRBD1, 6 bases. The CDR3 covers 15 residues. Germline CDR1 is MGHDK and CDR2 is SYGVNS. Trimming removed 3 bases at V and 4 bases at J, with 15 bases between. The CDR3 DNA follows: TGTGCCAGCAGTGAGGCCGGGGGCATCGTCTATGGCTACACCTTC. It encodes CASSEAGGIVYGYTF.

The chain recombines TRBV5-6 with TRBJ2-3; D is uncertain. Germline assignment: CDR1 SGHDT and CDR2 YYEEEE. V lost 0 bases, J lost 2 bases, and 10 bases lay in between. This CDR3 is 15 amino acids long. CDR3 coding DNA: TGTGCCAGCAGCTTGGCCCTCGGCCCCACAGATACGCAGTATTTT. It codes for CASSLALGPTDTQYF. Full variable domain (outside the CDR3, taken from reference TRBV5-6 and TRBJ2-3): DAGVTQSPTHLIKTRGQQVTLRCSPKSGHDTVSWYQQALGQGPQFIFQYYEEEERQRGNFPDRFSGHQFPNYSSELNVNALLLGDSALYLCASSLALGPTDTQYFGPGTRLTVL.

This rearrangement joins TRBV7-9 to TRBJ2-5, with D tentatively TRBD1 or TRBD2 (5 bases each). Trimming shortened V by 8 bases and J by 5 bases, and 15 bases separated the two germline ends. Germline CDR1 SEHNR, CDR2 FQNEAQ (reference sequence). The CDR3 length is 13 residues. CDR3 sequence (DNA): TGTGCCAGCTCGCACCAGGGAGTGGAGACCCAGTACTTC. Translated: CASSHQGVETQYF.

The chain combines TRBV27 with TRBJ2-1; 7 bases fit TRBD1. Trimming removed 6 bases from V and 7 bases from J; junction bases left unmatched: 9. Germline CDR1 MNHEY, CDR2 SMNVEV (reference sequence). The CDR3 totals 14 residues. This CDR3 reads CASSRQGVVNEQFF. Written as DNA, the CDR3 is TGTGCCAGCAGCCGACAGGGCGTCGTGAATGAGCAGTTCTTC.

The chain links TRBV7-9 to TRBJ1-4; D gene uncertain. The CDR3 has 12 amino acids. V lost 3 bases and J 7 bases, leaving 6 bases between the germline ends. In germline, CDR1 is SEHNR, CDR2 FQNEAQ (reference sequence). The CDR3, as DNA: TGTGCCAGCAGCTTGAACAGTGAAAAACTGTTTTTT. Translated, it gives CASSLNSEKLFF.

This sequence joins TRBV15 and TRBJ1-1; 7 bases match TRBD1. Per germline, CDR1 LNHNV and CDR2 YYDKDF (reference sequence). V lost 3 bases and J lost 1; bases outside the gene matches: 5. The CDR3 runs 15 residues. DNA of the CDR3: TGTGCCACCAGCAGCCCCGGGACAGCGAACACTGAAGCTTTCTTT. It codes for CATSSPGTANTEAFF.

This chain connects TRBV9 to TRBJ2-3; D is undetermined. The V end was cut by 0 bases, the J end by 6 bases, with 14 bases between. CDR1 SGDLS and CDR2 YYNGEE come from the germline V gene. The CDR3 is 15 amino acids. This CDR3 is CASSVETRKWDTQYF. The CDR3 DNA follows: TGTGCCAGCAGCGTAGAAACTCGTAAATGGGATACGCAGTATTTT.

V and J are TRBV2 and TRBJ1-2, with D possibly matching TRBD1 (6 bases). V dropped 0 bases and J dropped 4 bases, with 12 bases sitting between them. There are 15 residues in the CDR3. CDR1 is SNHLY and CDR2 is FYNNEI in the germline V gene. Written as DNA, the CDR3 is TGTGCCAGCAGTGAAGCGGCTGGACAGAGCTATGGCTACACCTTC. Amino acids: CASSEAAGQSYGYTF. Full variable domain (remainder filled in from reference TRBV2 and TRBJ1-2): EPEVTQTPSHQVTQMGQEVILRCVPISNHLYFYWYRQILGQKVEFLVSFYNNEISEKSEIFDDQFSVERPDGSNFTLKIRSTKLEDSAMYFCASSEAAGQSYGYTFGSGTRLTVV.

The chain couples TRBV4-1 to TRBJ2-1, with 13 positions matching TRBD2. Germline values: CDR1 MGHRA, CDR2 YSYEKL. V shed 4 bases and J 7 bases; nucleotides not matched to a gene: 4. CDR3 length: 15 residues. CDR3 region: CASSRRLAGGNEQFF. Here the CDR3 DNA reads TGCGCCAGCAGCCGTCGACTAGCGGGGGGTAATGAGCAGTTCTTC.

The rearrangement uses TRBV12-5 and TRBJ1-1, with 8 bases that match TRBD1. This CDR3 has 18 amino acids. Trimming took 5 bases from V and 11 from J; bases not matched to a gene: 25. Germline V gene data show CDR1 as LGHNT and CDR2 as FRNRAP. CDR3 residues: CASGPRLRQGNVGPGAFF. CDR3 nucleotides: TGTGCTAGTGGTCCCCGGTTGCGACAGGGGAACGTTGGCCCGGGGGCTTTCTTT.

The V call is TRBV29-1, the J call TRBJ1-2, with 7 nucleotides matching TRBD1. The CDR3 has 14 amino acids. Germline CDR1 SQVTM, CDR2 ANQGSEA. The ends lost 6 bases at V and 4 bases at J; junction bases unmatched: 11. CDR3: CSVRIDRDRYGYTF. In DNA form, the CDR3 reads TGCAGCGTGCGAATCGACAGGGATCGCTATGGCTACACCTTC.

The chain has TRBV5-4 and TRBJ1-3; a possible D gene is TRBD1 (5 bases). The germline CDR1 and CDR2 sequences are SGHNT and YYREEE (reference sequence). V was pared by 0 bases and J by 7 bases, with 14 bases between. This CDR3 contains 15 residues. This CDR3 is CASSLGGASVNTIYF. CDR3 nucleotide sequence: TGTGCCAGCAGCTTGGGTGGGGCTTCTGTGAACACCATATATTTT.

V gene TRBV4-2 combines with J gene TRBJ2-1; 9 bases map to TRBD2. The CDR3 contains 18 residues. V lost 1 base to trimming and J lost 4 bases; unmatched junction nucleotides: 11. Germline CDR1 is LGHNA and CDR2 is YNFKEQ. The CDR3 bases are TGTGCCAGCAGCCAAGCCCAGGGAGCGGGGGGTATATACAATGAGCAGTTCTTC. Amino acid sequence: CASSQAQGAGGIYNEQFF.

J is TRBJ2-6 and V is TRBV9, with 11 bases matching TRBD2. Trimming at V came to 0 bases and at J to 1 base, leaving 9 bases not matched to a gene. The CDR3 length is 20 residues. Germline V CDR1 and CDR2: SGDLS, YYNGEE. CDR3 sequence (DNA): TGTGCCAGCAGCGTAGACCTAGCGGGGGGCCTTTCTTCTGGGGCCAACGTCCTGACTTTC. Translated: CASSVDLAGGLSSGANVLTF.

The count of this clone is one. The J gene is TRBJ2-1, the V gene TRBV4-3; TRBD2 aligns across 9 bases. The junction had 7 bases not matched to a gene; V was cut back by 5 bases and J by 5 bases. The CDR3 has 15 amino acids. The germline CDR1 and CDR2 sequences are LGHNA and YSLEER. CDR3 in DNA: TGCGCCAGCAGCGGGATGGTAGCGGGGGACAATGAGCAGTTCTTC. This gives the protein CASSGMVAGDNEQFF.